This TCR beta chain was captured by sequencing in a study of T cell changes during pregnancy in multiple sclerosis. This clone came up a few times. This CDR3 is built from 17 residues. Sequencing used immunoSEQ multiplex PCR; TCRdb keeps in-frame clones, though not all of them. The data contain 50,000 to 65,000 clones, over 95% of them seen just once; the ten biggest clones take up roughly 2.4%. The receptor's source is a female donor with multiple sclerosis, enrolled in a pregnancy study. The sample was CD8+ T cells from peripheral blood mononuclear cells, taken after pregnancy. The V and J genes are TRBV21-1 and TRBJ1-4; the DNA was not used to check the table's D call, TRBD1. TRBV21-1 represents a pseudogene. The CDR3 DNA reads TGTGCCAGCAGCAAAAAAACAGACAGGGAGGAAGATGAAAAACTGTTTTTT. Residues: CASSKKTDREEDEKLFF.